A selection of T cell receptor beta chains follows, all from one sample in a study of CD8 T cells in ankylosing spondylitis. TCRdb called the 5' RACE reads again in MiXCR, with one record for every CDR3 protein. In the table there are some 200,000 distinct CDR3 sequences, 9.5% to 15% of which are singletons. The sample was blood, either unsorted or a sorted T cell fraction (not recorded which). The receptors were gathered from a male donor with ankylosing spondylitis or in good health (not recorded which). CDR3s include the opening cysteine and the closing phenylalanine or tryptophan. The D gene is left open where the match is weak. Expanded clones get a size class; other rows say once, few or many, or leave the size out.

TRBD1,TRBJ2-7,-,TRBV4-1,CASSPQGQGAPSYEQYF,TGCGCCAGCAGCCCTCAAGGACAGGGGGCGCCTTCCTACGAGCAGTACTTC
-,TRBJ2-1,-,TRBV20-1,CSASHPSRNNEQFF,TGCAGTGCTAGTCACCCTAGCCGAAACAATGAGCAGTTCTTC
TRBD2,TRBJ2-2,few,TRBV6-4,CASSGLAGAQNTGELFF,TGTGCCAGCAGCGGACTAGCGGGGGCGCAAAACACCGGGGAGCTGTTTTTT
-,TRBJ1-1,few,TRBV7-6,CASSFTQRGPGTEAFF,TGTGCCAGCAGCTTTACACAGCGGGGCCCAGGCACTGAAGCTTTCTTT
-,TRBJ2-7,few,TRBV6-5,CASSYSDTANSYEQYF,TGTGCCAGCAGTTACTCGGACACAGCTAACTCCTACGAGCAGTACTTC
-,TRBJ2-3,-,TRBV6-6,CASTLRGTDTQYF,TGTGCCAGCACCCTTCGGGGCACAGATACGCAGTATTTT
TRBD1,TRBJ2-7,-,TRBV11-1,CASSSVPGQDHRSYEQYF,TGTGCCAGCAGCTCGGTCCCGGGACAGGATCATAGGTCCTACGAGCAGTACTTC
-,TRBJ2-5,many,TRBV4-1,CASSQAGEETQYF,TGCGCCAGCAGCCAAGCGGGAGAAGAGACCCAGTACTTC
-,TRBJ1-1,few,TRBV27,CASSLAGGVDTEAFF,TGTGCCAGCAGTTTGGCGGGGGGCGTGGACACTGAAGCTTTCTTT
TRBD2,TRBJ2-1,-,TRBV7-9,CASSSPGTSGIYNEQFF,TGTGCCAGCAGCTCCCCCGGGACTAGCGGCATATACAATGAGCAGTTCTTC
TRBD2,TRBJ2-3,once,TRBV27,CSSSFPSDLAGVKGTDTQYF,TGTTCCAGCAGTTTTCCCTCGGATCTAGCGGGAGTGAAGGGCACAGATACGCAGTATTTT
-,TRBJ2-3,few,TRBV6-5,CASSSTSGDSTDTQYF,TGTGCCAGCAGTTCCACCAGCGGCGATAGCACAGATACGCAGTATTTT
-,TRBJ2-7,few,TRBV12-5,CASGLGPDYEQYF,TGTGCTAGTGGTCTCGGACCAGACTACGAGCAGTACTTC
TRBD1,TRBJ1-2,-,TRBV6-6,CARPGTAYGYTF,TGTGCCAGGCCCGGGACAGCCTATGGCTACACCTTC
TRBD2,TRBJ2-5,few,TRBV12-3/TRBV12-4,CASTLAGQETQYF,TGTGCCAGCACCTTAGCGGGGCAAGAGACCCAGTACTTC
TRBD2,TRBJ2-3,-,TRBV9,CASSPATSGGKADTQYF,TGTGCCAGCAGCCCAGCGACTAGCGGGGGGAAGGCAGATACGCAGTATTTT
-,TRBJ2-2,few,TRBV19,CATRAASELVTGELFF,TGTGCCACTCGAGCGGCTAGCGAATTGGTAACCGGGGAGCTGTTTTTT
TRBD2,TRBJ2-3,-,TRBV20-1,CSARGLAGGPADTQYF,TGCAGTGCTAGGGGACTAGCGGGGGGGCCGGCAGATACGCAGTATTTT
-,TRBJ2-2,few,TRBV7-2,CASRTDSWDLTTGELFF,TGTGCCAGCAGGACAGACTCGTGGGACTTGACGACCGGGGAGCTGTTTTTT
-,TRBJ2-2,-,TRBV6-5,CASRDTGELFF,TGTGCCAGCAGAGACACCGGGGAGCTGTTTTTT
-,TRBJ2-1,few,TRBV29-1,CSVEQGPQFNEQFF,TGCAGCGTTGAACAGGGACCCCAATTCAATGAGCAGTTCTTC
-,TRBJ2-5,many,TRBV7-9,CASSLEQETQYF,TGTGCCAGCAGCTTAGAGCAAGAGACCCAGTACTTC
TRBD1,TRBJ2-1,few,TRBV13,CASRATGEEEQFF,TGTGCCAGCAGGGCTACAGGGGAAGAAGAGCAGTTCTTC
-,TRBJ2-7,few,TRBV12-5,CALGDGAGSSYEQYF,TGTGCTCTTGGGGACGGGGCGGGGAGCTCCTACGAGCAGTACTTC
TRBD1,TRBJ2-2,few,TRBV10-1,CASSLQGAGGELFF,TGCGCCAGCAGTCTACAGGGGGCCGGCGGGGAGCTGTTTTTT
TRBD2,TRBJ2-3,few,TRBV6-1,CASSEGWRGATDTQYF,TGTGCCAGCAGTGAGGGATGGCGGGGGGCCACAGATACGCAGTATTTT
TRBD1,TRBJ2-7,-,TRBV20-1,CSAMDRGLYEQYF,TGCAGTGCTATGGACAGGGGGCTGTACGAGCAGTACTTC
-,TRBJ2-7,-,TRBV25-1,CASGKVEQYF,TGTGCCAGCGGGAAAGTCGAGCAGTACTTC
-,TRBJ1-1,-,TRBV27,CASSSTGLNTEAFF,TGTGCCAGCAGCTCGACAGGATTGAACACTGAAGCTTTCTTT
-,TRBJ2-2,-,TRBV4-2,CASSQGVPSSGELFF,TGTGCCAGCAGCCAAGGGGTTCCCTCTAGCGGGGAGCTGTTTTTT
TRBD1,TRBJ2-7,-,TRBV2,CASRRGTVGDEQYF,TGTGCCAGCAGAAGAGGGACAGTTGGAGACGAGCAGTACTTC
TRBD2,TRBJ2-3,few,TRBV25-1,CASSGLQRGTSGSTDTQYF,TGTGCCAGCAGCGGCCTACAGCGCGGGACTAGCGGCAGCACAGATACGCAGTATTTT
-,TRBJ1-4,-,TRBV29-1,CSVSGNGPTRNEKLFF,TGCAGCGTTTCCGGGAATGGCCCGACCCGGAATGAAAAACTGTTTTTT
-,TRBJ2-7,-,TRBV7-9,CASSLARGAYEQYF,TGTGCCAGCAGCTTAGCGCGCGGCGCCTACGAGCAGTACTTC
TRBD2,TRBJ2-1,few,TRBV7-2,CASGLGLAGGNEQFF,TGTGCCAGCGGCCTCGGGCTAGCGGGAGGGAATGAGCAGTTCTTC
-,TRBJ2-7,few,TRBV10-3,CAISASREQYF,TGTGCCATCAGTGCATCGAGGGAGCAGTACTTC
-,TRBJ2-1,-,TRBV3-1,CASSQDKGTQREQFF,TGTGCCAGCAGCCAAGATAAGGGGACCCAACGGGAGCAGTTCTTC
-,TRBJ2-1,-,TRBV5-1,CASTRELDNEQFF,TGCGCCAGCACCCGGGAGCTCGACAATGAGCAGTTCTTC
-,TRBJ2-7,few,TRBV5-1,CASSPGRGAYEQYF,TGCGCCAGCAGCCCGGGCAGGGGGGCCTACGAGCAGTACTTC
-,TRBJ1-2,-,TRBV6-1,CATTRDTF,TGTGCCACCACGCGAGACACCTTC
-,TRBJ2-6,few,TRBV6-1,CASSTPRGLSSGANVLTF,TGTGCCAGCAGTACCCCGAGAGGTCTCAGCTCTGGGGCCAACGTCCTGACTTTC
-,TRBJ2-1,-,TRBV11-2,CASSYSRGEQFF,TGTGCCAGCAGCTACTCGAGGGGTGAGCAGTTCTTC
-,TRBJ2-1,once,TRBV6-1,CASSPPDYSYNEQFF,TGTGCCAGCAGTCCCCCGGATTACTCCTACAATGAGCAGTTCTTC
TRBD2,TRBJ2-1,-,TRBV6-4,CASSERLAGGEQFF,TGTGCCAGCAGTGAGAGACTAGCGGGGGGTGAGCAGTTCTTC
TRBD2,TRBJ2-5,few,TRBV6-2/TRBV6-3,CASSGGLAGETQYF,TGTGCCAGCAGTGGCGGACTAGCCGGTGAGACCCAGTACTTC
TRBD1,TRBJ2-3,few,TRBV2,CASSEARVRTGALVESDTQYF,TGTGCCAGCAGTGAAGCGCGTGTCCGCACAGGGGCGCTTGTAGAATCAGATACGCAGTATTTT
-,TRBJ2-1,few,TRBV6-2/TRBV6-3,CASQPGDLINEQFF,TGTGCCTCCCAACCGGGGGATCTGATCAATGAGCAGTTCTTC